This TCR beta chain was recorded in a study of T cells after yellow fever vaccination. Germline assignment: CDR1 LNHDA and CDR2 SQIVND (reference sequence). The CDR3 runs 14 residues. V lost 3 bases to trimming and J lost 4 bases, with 13 bases between them. Production of TCR cDNA was by 5'RACE template switching, which also added a universal primer site and UMIs. In TCRdb, the 5' RACE reads were re-called with MiXCR into one record per CDR3 protein. The data show about 260,000 distinct CDR3 sequences, over 10% seen once. Worth noting for this clonotype: The antigen is undetermined.

Study-wide results and caveats: The booster response re-showed most primary clones: about 96% CD4, around 85% CD8.

This receptor was taken from a man aged 30 to 39 who received the YFV17D yellow fever vaccine. V and J are TRBV19 and TRBJ2-7; TRBD1 might be the D (6 bases). Sequenced here: CD4+ T cells sorted from PBMCs, sampled 45 days after the yellow fever booster vaccination. DNA for the CDR3: TGTGCCAGTAGTATTCGGCAGGGGAAGTACGAGCAGTACTTC. Translation gives CASSIRQGKYEQYF.